The next 16 T cell receptor beta chains were all read from a single sample in a study of cytomegalovirus exposure and HLA in healthy donors. PCR employed 60 Vbeta and 13 Jbeta primers. The protocol was immunoSEQ multiplex PCR, while the TCRdb copy is restricted to in-frame clones and leaves out a portion. The profile covers about 100,000 clones, with 50% to 65% appearing a single time and 3.8% taken by the ten largest. What was sequenced was PBMCs. These receptors originate from a man aged 30-40 years in good health and CMV-seropositive.

The genes are TRBV11-2 and TRBJ2-7, with D perhaps matching TRBD1 (7 bases). Germline V lookup: CDR1 SGHAT, CDR2 FQNNGV. This CDR3 has 12 amino acids. V was shortened by 4 bases and J by 6 bases, with 10 bases between the two germline ends. CDR3 residues: CASSSQGGEQYF. CDR3 in DNA: TGTGCCAGCAGCTCCCAGGGGGGCGAGCAGTACTTC.

This chain joins TRBV5-6 and TRBJ2-2, with TRBD1 matching 10 bases. J was trimmed by 3 bases and V by 1 base; bases with no gene match: 6. Germline V lookup: CDR1 SGHDT, CDR2 YYEEEE. The CDR3 covers 17 residues. CDR3 bases: TGTGCCAGCAGCTTGATTAAGGGACAGGGGTACACCGGGGAGCTGTTTTTT. Its translation is CASSLIKGQGYTGELFF.

The J gene is TRBJ2-3, the V gene TRBV6-1; tentatively, D is TRBD1 (6 bases). V lost 4 bases and J 3 bases, leaving 11 bases between the germline ends. The CDR3 spans 14 residues. Germline assignment: CDR1 MNHNS and CDR2 SASEGT. The chain's CDR3 is CASSVGQGTDTQYF. CDR3 nucleotides: TGTGCCAGCAGTGTTGGGCAGGGGACAGATACGCAGTATTTT.

This clone was observed a few times. The chain joins TRBV6-6 to TRBJ2-1, with 10 bases fitting TRBD1. Trimming at V came to 7 bases and at J to 4 bases, leaving 10 bases not matched to a gene. In germline, CDR1 is MNHNY, CDR2 SVGAGI (reference sequence). The CDR3 is made up of 16 amino acids. DNA for the CDR3: TGTGCCAGCATACGAGCGGGGACAGGGGATTACAATGAGCAGTTCTTC. This sequence encodes CASIRAGTGDYNEQFF.

This clone was detected only once. Here the CDR3 DNA reads TGTGCCAGCAGCTTCACGGGACAGAATCCCTACGAGCAGTACTTC. It is translated as CASSFTGQNPYEQYF. The gene calls are TRBV7-8 and TRBJ2-5; 7 nucleotides match TRBD1. The J call may be incorrect, as the DNA end agrees better with TRBJ2-7. The CDR3 is 15 amino acids. From germline, CDR1 is SGHVS and CDR2 FQNEAQ.

The rearrangement links TRBV9 to TRBJ2-2; possibly TRBD2 for D (7 bases). CDR1 is SGDLS, CDR2 YYNGEE, per germline. This CDR3 spans 17 amino acids. With 0 bases removed from V and 7 bases from J, the gap between germline ends came to 19 bases. CDR3 region: CASSVAVIGGPDGELFF. The CDR3 DNA reads TGTGCCAGCAGCGTAGCGGTGATCGGGGGGCCGGACGGGGAGCTGTTTTTT.

The rearrangement links TRBV4-1 to TRBJ2-3; 14 nucleotides match TRBD2. Germline-derived CDR1 and CDR2 are MGHRA and YSYEKL. Unmatched junction bases numbered 5, after V lost 6 bases and J lost 3 bases. The CDR3 has 16 residues. For the CDR3, the DNA is TGCGCCAGCAGGGGGACTAGCGGGGGCAGAACAGATACGCAGTATTTT. The encoded protein is CASRGTSGGRTDTQYF.

This chain connects TRBV5-1 to TRBJ2-7; tentatively, D is TRBD1 (6 bases). V gave up 7 bases and J gave up 2 bases, with 16 bases separating them. This CDR3 comprises 14 residues. Germline V gives CDR1 SGHRS, CDR2 YFSETQ. The CDR3, as DNA: TGCGCCAGCTCCTTCGCCACAGGGACCTACGAGCAGTACTTC. This translates into CASSFATGTYEQYF.

The rearrangement links TRBV18 to TRBJ2-3; TRBD1 matches at 9 bases. CDR1 is KGHSH and CDR2 is LQKENI in the germline V gene. The CDR3 runs to 15 residues. Losses at the gene ends were 3 bases for V and 2 bases for J; bases not matched to a gene: 3. The CDR3 spells CASSPGTGNTDTQYF. DNA of the CDR3: TGTGCCAGCTCACCGGGGACAGGGAACACAGATACGCAGTATTTT. Full variable domain (remainder filled in from reference TRBV18 and TRBJ2-3): NAGVMQNPRHLVRRRGQEARLRCSPMKGHSHVYWYRQLPEEGLKFMVYLQKENIIDESGMPKERFSAEFPKEGPSILRIQQVVRGDSAAYFCASSPGTGNTDTQYFGPGTRLTVL.

V is TRBV2 and J is TRBJ2-5; no reliable D call. Germline CDR1 and CDR2: SNHLY and FYNNEI. This CDR3 spans 15 amino acids. Trimming shortened V by 4 bases and J by 5 bases, and 17 bases separated the two germline ends. The CDR3 is CASSGLLQDWETQYF. CDR3 coding DNA: TGTGCCAGCAGTGGTCTGTTGCAGGATTGGGAGACCCAGTACTTC.

The J gene is TRBJ2-3, the V gene TRBV6-1; 7 bases are shared with TRBD2. The V and J ends lost 2 bases and 3 bases, in that order; junction bases with no gene match: 5. The CDR3 length is 15 residues. Germline CDR1 reads MNHNS; CDR2 reads SASEGT. This chain's CDR3 is CASSEQTGRTDTQYF. The CDR3 bases are TGTGCCAGCAGTGAACAGACCGGGAGGACAGATACGCAGTATTTT.

The CDR3 region is CAISELSETQYF. The CDR3 DNA sequence: TGTGCCATCAGTGAGCTTTCAGAGACCCAGTACTTC. The V and J genes are TRBV10-3 and TRBJ2-5, with unresolved D. Trimming removed 2 bases at V and 4 bases at J, with 5 bases between. The CDR3 sequence is 12 residues long. Germline lookup yields CDR1 ENHRY and CDR2 SYGVKD.

This sequence joins TRBV19 and TRBJ2-3; D is undetermined. CDR1 is LNHDA, CDR2 SQIVND, per germline (reference sequence). V was shortened by 6 bases and J by 0 bases, with 13 bases between the two germline ends. CDR3 size: 15 residues. The CDR3 coding sequence is TGTGCCAGTAGCCCAGACTTCCCTAGCACAGATACGCAGTATTTT. Protein: CASSPDFPSTDTQYF. The variable domain in full, completed from reference TRBV19 and TRBJ2-3, reads DGGITQSPKYLFRKEGQNVTLSCEQNLNHDAMYWYRQDPGQGLRLIYYSQIVNDFQKGDIAEGYSVSREKKESFPLTVTSAQKNPTAFYLCASSPDFPSTDTQYFGPGTRLTVL.

The CDR3 spells CASSAPTTPLNEQFF. CDR3 DNA sequence: TGTGCCAGTAGCGCGCCCACGACTCCCTTGAATGAGCAGTTCTTC. The chain links TRBV19 to TRBJ2-1, with D unresolved. The ends were cut back, 6 bases at V and 7 bases at J, with 19 bases in the middle. CDR3 length: 15 residues. The germline gives CDR1 LNHDA, CDR2 SQIVND (reference sequence).

The chain employs TRBV18 and TRBJ2-3; tentative D call: TRBD1 (7 bases). In germline, CDR1 is KGHSH, CDR2 LQKENI. The CDR3 is 16 amino acids. V was shortened by 3 bases and J by 2 bases, with 15 bases between the two germline ends. CDR3: CASSPRPGGLTDTQYF. The CDR3 coding sequence is TGTGCCAGCTCACCCCGGCCAGGGGGGCTCACAGATACGCAGTATTTT.

This chain connects TRBV7-6 to TRBJ1-3; tentative D call: TRBD1 (5 bases). CDR3 length equals 14 residues. Germline CDR1 reads SGHVS; CDR2 reads FNYEAQ. Between the trimmed V and J ends, which lost 5 bases and 2 bases, there was a span of 10 bases. The CDR3 DNA is TGTGCCAGCAGCGGGGACTCTACTGGAAACACCATATATTTT. Its protein is CASSGDSTGNTIYF.